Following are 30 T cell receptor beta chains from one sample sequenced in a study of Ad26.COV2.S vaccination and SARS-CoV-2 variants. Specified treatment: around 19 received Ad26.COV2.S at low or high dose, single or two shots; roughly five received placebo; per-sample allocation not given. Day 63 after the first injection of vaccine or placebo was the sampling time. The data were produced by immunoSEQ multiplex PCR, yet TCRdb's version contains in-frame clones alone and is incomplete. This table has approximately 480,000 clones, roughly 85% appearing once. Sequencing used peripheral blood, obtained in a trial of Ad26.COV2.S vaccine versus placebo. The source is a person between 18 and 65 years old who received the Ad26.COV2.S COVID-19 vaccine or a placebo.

In DNA form, the CDR3 reads TGCGCCAGCAGCTTGGTCGGGCAGGGCCGTACTGAAGCTTTCTTT. It specifies CASSLVGQGRTEAFF. This rearrangement joins TRBV5-1 to TRBJ1-1, with a weak D call TRBD1 (5 bases). In germline, CDR1 is SGHRS, CDR2 YFSETQ. This CDR3 comprises 15 residues. Trimming took 0 bases from V and 5 from J, leaving 14 bases between them. The entire variable domain, with the rest obtained from reference TRBV5-1 and TRBJ1-1, is as follows: KAGVTQTPRYLIKTRGQQVTLSCSPISGHRSVSWYQQTPGQGLQFLFEYFSETQRNKGNFPGRFSGRQFSNSRSEMNVSTLELGDSALYLCASSLVGQGRTEAFFGQGTRLTVV.

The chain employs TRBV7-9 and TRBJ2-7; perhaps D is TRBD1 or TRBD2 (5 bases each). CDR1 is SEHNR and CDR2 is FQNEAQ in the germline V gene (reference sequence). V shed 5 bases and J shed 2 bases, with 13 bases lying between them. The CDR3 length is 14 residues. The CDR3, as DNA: TGTGCCAGCAGCCACTGGGGGAGACCCTACGAGCAGTACTTC. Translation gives CASSHWGRPYEQYF.

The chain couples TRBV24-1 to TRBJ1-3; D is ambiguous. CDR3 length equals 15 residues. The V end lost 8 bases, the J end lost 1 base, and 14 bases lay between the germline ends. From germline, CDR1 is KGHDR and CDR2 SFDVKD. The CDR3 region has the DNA TGTGCCACCATGGGGTATTTGCGATCTGGAAACACCATATATTTT. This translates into CATMGYLRSGNTIYF.

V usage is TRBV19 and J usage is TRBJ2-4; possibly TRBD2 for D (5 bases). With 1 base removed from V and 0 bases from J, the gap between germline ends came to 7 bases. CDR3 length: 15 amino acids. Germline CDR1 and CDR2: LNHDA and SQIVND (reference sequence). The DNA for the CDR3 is TGTGCCAGTAGTATAGCCGGGGTAGCCAAAAACATTCAGTACTTC. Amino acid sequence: CASSIAGVAKNIQYF.

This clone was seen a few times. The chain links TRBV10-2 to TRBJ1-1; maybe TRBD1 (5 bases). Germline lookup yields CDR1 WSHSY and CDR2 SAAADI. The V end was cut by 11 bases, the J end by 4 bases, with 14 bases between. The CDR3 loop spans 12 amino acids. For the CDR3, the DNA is TGCGCCGCCCAGGGACCGGGCACTGAAGCTTTCTTT. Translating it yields CAAQGPGTEAFF.

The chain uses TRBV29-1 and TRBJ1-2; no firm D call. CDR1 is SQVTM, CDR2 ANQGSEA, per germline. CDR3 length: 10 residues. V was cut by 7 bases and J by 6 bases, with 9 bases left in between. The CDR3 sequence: CSAFADGYTF. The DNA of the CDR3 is TGCAGCGCCTTCGCGGATGGCTACACCTTC. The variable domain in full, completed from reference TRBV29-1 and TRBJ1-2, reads SAVISQKPSRDICQRGTSLTIQCQVDSQVTMMFWYRQQPGQSLTLIATANQGSEATYESGFVIDKFPISRPNLTFSTLTVSNMSPEDSSIYLCSAFADGYTFGSGTRLTVV.

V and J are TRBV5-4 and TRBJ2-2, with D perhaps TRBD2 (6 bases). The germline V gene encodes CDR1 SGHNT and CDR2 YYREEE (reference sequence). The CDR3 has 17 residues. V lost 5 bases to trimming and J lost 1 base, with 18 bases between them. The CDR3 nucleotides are TGTGCCAGCAGTACCCTGGGACTCCGGGGGAACACCGGGGAGCTGTTTTTT. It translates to CASSTLGLRGNTGELFF.

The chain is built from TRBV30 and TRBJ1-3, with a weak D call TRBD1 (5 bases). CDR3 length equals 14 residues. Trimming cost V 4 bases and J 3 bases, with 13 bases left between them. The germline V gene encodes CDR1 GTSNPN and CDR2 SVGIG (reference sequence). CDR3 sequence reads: CAWNKGRNGNTIYF. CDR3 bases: TGTGCCTGGAATAAGGGGAGGAATGGAAACACCATATATTTT. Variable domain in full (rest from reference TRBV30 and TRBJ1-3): SQTIHQWPATLVQPVGSPLSLECTVEGTSNPNLYWYRQAAGRGLQLLFYSVGIGQISSEVPQNLSASRPQDRQFILSSKKLLLSDSGFYLCAWNKGRNGNTIYFGEGSWLTVV.

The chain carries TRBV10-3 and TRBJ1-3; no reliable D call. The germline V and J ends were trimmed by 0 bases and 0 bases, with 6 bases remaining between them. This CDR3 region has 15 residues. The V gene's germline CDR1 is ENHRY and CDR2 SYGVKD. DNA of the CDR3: TGTGCCATCAGTGAGTCGAGACCCTCTGGAAACACCATATATTTT. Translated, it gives CAISESRPSGNTIYF.

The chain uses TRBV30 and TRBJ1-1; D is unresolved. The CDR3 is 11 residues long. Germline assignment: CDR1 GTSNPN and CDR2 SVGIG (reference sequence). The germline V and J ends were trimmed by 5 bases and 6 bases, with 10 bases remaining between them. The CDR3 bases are TGTGCCTGGGGGCGGGGATCTGAAGCTTTCTTT. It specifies CAWGRGSEAFF.

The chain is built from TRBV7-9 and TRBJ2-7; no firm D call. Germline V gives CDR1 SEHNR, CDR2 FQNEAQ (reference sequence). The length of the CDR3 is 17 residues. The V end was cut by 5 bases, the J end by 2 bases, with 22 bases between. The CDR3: CASSPTAQWLITYEQYF. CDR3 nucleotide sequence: TGTGCCAGCAGCCCCACAGCACAGTGGCTGATTACCTACGAGCAGTACTTC. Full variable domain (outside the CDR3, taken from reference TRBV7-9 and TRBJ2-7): DTGVSQNPRHKITKRGQNVTFRCDPISEHNRLYWYRQTLGQGPEFLTYFQNEAQLEKSRLLSDRFSAERPKGSFSTLEIQRTEQGDSAMYLCASSPTAQWLITYEQYFGPGTRLTVT.

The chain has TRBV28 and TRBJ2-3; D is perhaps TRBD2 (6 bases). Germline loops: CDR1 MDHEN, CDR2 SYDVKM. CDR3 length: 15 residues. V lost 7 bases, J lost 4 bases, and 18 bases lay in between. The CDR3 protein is CASIPGGKRADTQYF. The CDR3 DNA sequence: TGTGCCAGCATCCCCGGAGGGAAGAGGGCAGATACGCAGTATTTT.

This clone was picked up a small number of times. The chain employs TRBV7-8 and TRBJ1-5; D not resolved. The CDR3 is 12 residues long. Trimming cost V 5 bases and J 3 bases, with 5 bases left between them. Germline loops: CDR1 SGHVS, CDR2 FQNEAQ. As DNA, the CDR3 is TGTGCCAGCAGCCACCTCAATCAGCCCCAGCATTTT. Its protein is CASSHLNQPQHF.

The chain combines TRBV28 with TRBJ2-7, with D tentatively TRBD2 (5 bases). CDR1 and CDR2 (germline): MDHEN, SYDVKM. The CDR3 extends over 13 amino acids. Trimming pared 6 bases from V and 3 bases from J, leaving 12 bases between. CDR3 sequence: CASSGVGGYEQYF. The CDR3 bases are TGTGCCAGCAGCGGGGTTGGAGGCTACGAGCAGTACTTC.

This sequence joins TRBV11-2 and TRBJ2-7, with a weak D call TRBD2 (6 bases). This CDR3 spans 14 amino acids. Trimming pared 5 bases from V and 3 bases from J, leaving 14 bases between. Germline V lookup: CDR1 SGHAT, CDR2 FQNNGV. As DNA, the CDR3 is TGTGCCAGCAGCAAACGGGGGACCAACTACGAGCAGTACTTC. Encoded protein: CASSKRGTNYEQYF.

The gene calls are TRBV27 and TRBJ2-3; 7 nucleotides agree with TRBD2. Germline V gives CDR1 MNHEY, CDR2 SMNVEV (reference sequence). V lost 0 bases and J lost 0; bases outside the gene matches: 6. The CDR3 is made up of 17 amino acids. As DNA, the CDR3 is TGTGCCAGCAGTTTATCGACCCGGGGAGGGAGCACAGATACGCAGTATTTT. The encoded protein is CASSLSTRGGSTDTQYF.

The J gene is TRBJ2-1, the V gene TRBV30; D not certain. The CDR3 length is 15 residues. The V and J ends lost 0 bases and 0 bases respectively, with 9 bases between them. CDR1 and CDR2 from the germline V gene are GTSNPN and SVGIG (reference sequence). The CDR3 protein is CAWSVPWGSYNEQFF. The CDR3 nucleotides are TGTGCCTGGAGTGTACCATGGGGCTCCTACAATGAGCAGTTCTTC.

The CDR3 sequence is CASNPPGQYYEQYF. CDR3 sequence (DNA): TGTGCCAGCAACCCTCCGGGACAGTACTACGAGCAGTACTTC. The chain uses TRBV6-6 and TRBJ2-7, with 7 bases fitting TRBD1. V trimming: 7 bases; J trimming: 3 bases; junction bases outside the gene matches: 9. Germline lookup yields CDR1 MNHNY and CDR2 SVGAGI (reference sequence). The CDR3 has 14 amino acids.

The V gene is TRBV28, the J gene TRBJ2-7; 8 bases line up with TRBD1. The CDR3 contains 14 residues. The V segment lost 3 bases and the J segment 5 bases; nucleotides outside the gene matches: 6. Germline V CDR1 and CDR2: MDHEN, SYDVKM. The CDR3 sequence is CASSLDRVRNEQYF. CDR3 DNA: TGTGCCAGCAGTTTGGACAGGGTTAGGAACGAGCAGTACTTC.

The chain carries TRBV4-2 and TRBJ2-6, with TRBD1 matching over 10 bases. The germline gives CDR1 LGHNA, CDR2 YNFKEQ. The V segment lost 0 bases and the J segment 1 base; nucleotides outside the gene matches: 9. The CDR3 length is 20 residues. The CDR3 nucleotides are TGTGCCAGCAGCCAAGAGGTAAGGGACAGGGGACGATCTGGGGCCAACGTCCTGACTTTC. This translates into CASSQEVRDRGRSGANVLTF.

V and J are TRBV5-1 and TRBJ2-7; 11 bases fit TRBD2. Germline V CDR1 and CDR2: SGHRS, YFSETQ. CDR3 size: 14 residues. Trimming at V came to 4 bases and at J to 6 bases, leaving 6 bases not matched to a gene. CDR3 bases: TGCGCCAGCAGCCCGACTAGCGGGACCGCCGAGCAGTACTTC. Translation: CASSPTSGTAEQYF.

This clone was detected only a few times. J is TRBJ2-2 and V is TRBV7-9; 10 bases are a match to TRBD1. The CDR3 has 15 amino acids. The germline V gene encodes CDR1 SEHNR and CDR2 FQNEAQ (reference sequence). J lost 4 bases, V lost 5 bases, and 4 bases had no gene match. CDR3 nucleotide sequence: TGTGCCAGCAGCCAGACAGGGGGCTCCACCGGGGAGCTGTTTTTT. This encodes CASSQTGGSTGELFF.

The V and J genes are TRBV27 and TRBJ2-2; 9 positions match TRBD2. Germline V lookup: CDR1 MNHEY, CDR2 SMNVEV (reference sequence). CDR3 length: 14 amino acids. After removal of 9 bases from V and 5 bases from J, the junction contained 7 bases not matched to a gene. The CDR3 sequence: CASTGLARTGELFF. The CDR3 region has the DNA TGTGCCAGTACCGGACTAGCGCGTACCGGGGAGCTGTTTTTT.

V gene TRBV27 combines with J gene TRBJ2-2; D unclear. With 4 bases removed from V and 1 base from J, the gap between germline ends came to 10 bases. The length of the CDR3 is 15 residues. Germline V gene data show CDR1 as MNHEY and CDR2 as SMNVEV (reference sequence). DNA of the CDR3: TGTGCCAGCAGTTCGGGCCGCGGGAACACCGGGGAGCTGTTTTTT. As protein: CASSSGRGNTGELFF.

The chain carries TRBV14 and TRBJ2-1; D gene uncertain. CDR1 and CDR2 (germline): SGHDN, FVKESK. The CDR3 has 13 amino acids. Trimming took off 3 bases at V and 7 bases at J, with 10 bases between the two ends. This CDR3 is CASSHVFLNEQFF. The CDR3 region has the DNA TGTGCCAGCAGCCATGTCTTTTTGAATGAGCAGTTCTTC.

This CDR3 is CAISESESYEQYF. CDR3 nucleotide sequence: TGTGCCATCAGTGAGTCGGAATCCTACGAGCAGTACTTC. The chain uses TRBV10-3 and TRBJ2-7; D unclear. The V and J ends lost 0 bases and 1 base respectively, with 4 bases between them. CDR1 is ENHRY and CDR2 is SYGVKD in the germline V gene. This CDR3 comprises 13 residues.

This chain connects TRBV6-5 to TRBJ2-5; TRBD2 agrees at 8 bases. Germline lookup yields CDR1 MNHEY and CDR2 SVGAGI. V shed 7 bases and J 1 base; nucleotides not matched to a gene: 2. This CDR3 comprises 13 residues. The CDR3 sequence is CASTGLGQETQYF. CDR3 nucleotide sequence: TGTGCCAGCACGGGACTAGGCCAAGAGACCCAGTACTTC.

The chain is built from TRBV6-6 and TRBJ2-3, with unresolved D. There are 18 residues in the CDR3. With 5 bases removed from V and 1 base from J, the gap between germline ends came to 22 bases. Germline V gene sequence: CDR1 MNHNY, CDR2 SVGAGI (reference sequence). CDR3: CASSPLAGTVLGTDTQYF. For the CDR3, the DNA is TGTGCCAGCAGTCCCCTCGCAGGTACAGTTTTGGGCACAGATACGCAGTATTTT.

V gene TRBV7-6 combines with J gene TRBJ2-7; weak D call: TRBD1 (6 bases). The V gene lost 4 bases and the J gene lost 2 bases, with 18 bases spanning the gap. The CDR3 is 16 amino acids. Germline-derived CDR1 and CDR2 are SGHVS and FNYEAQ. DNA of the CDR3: TGTGCCAGCAGCTCCAAGCCGGGACACTTGGCCTACGAGCAGTACTTC. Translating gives CASSSKPGHLAYEQYF.

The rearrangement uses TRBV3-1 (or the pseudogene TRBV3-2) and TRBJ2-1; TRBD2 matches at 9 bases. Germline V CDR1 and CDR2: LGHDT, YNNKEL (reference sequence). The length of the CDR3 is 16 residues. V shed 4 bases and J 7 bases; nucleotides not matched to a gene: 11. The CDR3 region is CASSRIAGVRGNEQFF. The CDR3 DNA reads TGTGCCAGCAGCCGGATAGCGGGAGTTAGAGGGAATGAGCAGTTCTTC.